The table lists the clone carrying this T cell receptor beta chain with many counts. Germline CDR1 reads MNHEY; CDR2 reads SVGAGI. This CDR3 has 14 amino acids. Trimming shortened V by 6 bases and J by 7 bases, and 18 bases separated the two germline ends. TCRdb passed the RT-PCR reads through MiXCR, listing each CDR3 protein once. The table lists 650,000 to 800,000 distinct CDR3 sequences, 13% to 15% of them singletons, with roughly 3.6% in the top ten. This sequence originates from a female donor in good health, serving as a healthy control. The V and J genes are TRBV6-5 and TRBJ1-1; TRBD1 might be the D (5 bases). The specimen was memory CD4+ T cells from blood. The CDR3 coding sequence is TGTGCCAGCAGCCCAGATCGGGGGAGAGATGAAGCTTTCTTT. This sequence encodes CASSPDRGRDEAFF.